Sequencing of this TCR beta chain was carried out in a study of cytomegalovirus exposure and HLA in healthy donors. Notes on the study in general: The authors later linked a missense DCLRE1C variant to TCR beta V- and J-gene trimming. An analysis done earlier found most TCR beta V segments productive about 87% or about 30% of the time.

Concerning this clone: What it binds is not known.

PCR was performed using 60 Vbeta and 13 Jbeta primers. Libraries were prepared by immunoSEQ multiplex PCR; TCRdb keeps only in-frame clonotypes and omits some of them. The data hold about 170,000 clones, with around 80% observed a single time. This CDR3 region has 15 residues. Per the germline V gene, CDR1 is SNHLY and CDR2 is FYNNEI. V lost 5 bases and J lost 6; bases outside the gene matches: 8. This sequence joins TRBV2 and TRBJ2-1; 9 nucleotides align to TRBD2. The sample was PBMCs. The clonotype was recovered from a boy younger than 10 in good health and CMV-seronegative. CDR3 DNA sequence: TGTGCCAGCAGTAAAATAGCGGGAGCTGGCAATGAGCAGTTCTTC. Translation gives CASSKIAGAGNEQFF.